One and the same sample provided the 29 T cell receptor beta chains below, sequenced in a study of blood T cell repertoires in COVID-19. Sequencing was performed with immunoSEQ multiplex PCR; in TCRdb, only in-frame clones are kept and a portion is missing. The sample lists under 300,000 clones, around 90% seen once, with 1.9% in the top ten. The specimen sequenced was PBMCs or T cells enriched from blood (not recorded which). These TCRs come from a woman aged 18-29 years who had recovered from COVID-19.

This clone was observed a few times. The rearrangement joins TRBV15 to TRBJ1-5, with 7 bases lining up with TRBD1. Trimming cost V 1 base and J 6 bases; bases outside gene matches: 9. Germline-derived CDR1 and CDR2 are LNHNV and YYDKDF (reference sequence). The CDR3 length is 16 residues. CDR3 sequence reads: CATSRADRVGGQPQHF. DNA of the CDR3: TGTGCCACCAGCAGAGCTGACAGGGTAGGTGGTCAGCCCCAGCATTTT.

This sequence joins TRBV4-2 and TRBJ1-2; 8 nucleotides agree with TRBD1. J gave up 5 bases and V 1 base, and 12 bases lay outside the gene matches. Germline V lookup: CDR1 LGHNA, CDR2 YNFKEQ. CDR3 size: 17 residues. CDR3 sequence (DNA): TGTGCCAGCAGCCAAGTAGGGGAGACAGGGGATGGATATGGCTACACCTTC. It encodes CASSQVGETGDGYGYTF.

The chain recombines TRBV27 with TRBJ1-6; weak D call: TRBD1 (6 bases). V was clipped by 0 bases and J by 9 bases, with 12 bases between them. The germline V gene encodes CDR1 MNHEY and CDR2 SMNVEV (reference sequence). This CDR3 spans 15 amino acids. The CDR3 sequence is CASSLSLGGRSPLHF. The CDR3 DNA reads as TGTGCCAGCAGTTTATCGCTCGGGGGGCGTTCACCCCTCCACTTT.

The CDR3 region is CASSLGQGMNTEAFF. The CDR3 DNA is TGTGCCAGCAGCTTAGGACAGGGTATGAACACTGAAGCTTTCTTT. The chain carries TRBV13 and TRBJ1-1; a possible D gene is TRBD1 (6 bases). V shed 0 bases and J shed 0 bases, with 8 bases lying between them. Germline V gives CDR1 PRHDT, CDR2 FYEKMQ (reference sequence). The CDR3 contains 15 residues. The complete variable domain, with remaining parts taken from reference TRBV13 and TRBJ1-1, reads AAGVIQSPRHLIKEKRETATLKCYPIPRHDTVYWYQQGPGQDPQFLISFYEKMQSDKGSIPDRFSAQQFSDYHSELNMSSLELGDSALYFCASSLGQGMNTEAFFGQGTRLTVV.

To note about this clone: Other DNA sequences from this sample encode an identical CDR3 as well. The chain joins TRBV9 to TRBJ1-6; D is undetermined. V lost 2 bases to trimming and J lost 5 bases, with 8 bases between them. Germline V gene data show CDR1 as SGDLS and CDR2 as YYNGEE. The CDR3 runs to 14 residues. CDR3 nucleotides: TGTGCCAGCAGCGTTCGAACAGATAATTCACCCCTCCACTTT. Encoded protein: CASSVRTDNSPLHF.

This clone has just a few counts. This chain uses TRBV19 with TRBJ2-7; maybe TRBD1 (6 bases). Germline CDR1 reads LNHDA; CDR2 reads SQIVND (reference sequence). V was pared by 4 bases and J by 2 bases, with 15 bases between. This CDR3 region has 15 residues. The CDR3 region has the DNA TGTGCCAGTAGTACATCAGGGGCCGTGACCTACGAGCAGTACTTC. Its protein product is CASSTSGAVTYEQYF.

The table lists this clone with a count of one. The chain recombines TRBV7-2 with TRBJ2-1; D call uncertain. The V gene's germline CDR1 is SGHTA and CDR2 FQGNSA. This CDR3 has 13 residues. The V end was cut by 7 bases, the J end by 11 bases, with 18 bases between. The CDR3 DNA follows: TGTGCCAGCACCTCGAGCCTAGTGGAACAGCAGTTCTTC. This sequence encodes CASTSSLVEQQFF.

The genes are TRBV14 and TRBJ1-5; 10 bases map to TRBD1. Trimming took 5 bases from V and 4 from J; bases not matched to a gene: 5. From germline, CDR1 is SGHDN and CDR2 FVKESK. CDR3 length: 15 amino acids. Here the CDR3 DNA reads TGTGCCAGCAGCGGGGGACAGGGGACAAATCAGCCCCAGCATTTT. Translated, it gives CASSGGQGTNQPQHF. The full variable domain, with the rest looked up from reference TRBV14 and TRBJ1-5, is EAGVTQFPSHSVIEKGQTVTLRCDPISGHDNLYWYRRVMGKEIKFLLHFVKESKQDESGMPNNRFLAERTGGTYSTLKVQPAELEDSGVYFCASSGGQGTNQPQHFGDGTRLSIL.

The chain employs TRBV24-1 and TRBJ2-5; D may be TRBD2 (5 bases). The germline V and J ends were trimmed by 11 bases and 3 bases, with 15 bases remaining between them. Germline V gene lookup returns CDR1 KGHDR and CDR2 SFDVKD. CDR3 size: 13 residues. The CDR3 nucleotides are TGTGCCATAAGTGCCGGAGGAAAAGAGACCCAGTACTTC. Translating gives CAISAGGKETQYF.

The CDR3 region is CASSKRETQYF. Written as DNA, the CDR3 is TGTGCCAGCAGCAAGCGGGAGACCCAGTACTTC. V is TRBV7-9 and J is TRBJ2-5; tentative D call: TRBD2 (5 bases). The ends were cut back, 5 bases at V and 5 bases at J, with 6 bases in the middle. The CDR3 consists of 11 residues. CDR1 SEHNR and CDR2 FQNEAQ come from the germline V gene (reference sequence).

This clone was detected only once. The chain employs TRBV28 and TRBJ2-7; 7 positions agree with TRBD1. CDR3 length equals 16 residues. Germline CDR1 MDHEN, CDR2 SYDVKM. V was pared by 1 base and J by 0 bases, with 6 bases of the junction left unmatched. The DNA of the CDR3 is TGTGCCAGCAGTTTATTCACAGGGGTCCTCTCCTACGAGCAGTACTTC. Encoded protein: CASSLFTGVLSYEQYF.

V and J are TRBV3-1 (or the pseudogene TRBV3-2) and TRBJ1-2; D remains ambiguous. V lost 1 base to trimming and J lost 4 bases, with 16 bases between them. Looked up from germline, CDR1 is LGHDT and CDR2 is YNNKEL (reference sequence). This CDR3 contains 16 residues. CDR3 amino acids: CASSQALGGKGYGYTF. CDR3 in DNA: TGTGCCAGCAGCCAAGCCCTGGGAGGAAAGGGCTATGGCTACACCTTC.

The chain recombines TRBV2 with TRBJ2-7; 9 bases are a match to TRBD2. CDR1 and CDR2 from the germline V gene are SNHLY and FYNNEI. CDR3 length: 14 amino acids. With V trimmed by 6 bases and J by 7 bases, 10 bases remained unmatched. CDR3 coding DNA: TGTGCCAGCAGAAAGCCCGGACTAGCGCATGAGCAGTACTTC. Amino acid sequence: CASRKPGLAHEQYF.

In nucleotides, the CDR3 is TGTGCCATCAGTGCCGGACAGAGTGTTAATGAAAAACTGTTTTTT. Translated: CAISAGQSVNEKLFF. V usage is TRBV10-3 and J usage is TRBJ1-4, with a weak D call TRBD1 (6 bases). CDR3 length: 15 amino acids. Trimming pared 4 bases from V and 4 bases from J, leaving 13 bases between. Germline CDR1 ENHRY, CDR2 SYGVKD.

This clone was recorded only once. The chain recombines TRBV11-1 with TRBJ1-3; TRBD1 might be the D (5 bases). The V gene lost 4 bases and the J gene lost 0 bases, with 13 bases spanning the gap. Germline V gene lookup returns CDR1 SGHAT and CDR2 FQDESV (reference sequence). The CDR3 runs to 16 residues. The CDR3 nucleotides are TGTGCCAGCAGCTCGACAGCGCGAAACTCTGGAAACACCATATATTTT. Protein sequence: CASSSTARNSGNTIYF. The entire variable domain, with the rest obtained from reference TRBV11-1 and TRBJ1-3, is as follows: EAEVAQSPRYKITEKSQAVAFWCDPISGHATLYWYRQILGQGPELLVQFQDESVVDDSQLPKDRFSAERLKGVDSTLKIQPAELGDSAMYLCASSSTARNSGNTIYFGEGSWLTVV.

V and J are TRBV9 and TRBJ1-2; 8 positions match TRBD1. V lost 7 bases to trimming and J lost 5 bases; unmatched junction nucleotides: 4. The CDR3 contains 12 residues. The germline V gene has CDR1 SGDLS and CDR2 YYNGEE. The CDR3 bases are TGTGCCAGCGGACAGGGAGTTTATGGCTACACCTTC. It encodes CASGQGVYGYTF.

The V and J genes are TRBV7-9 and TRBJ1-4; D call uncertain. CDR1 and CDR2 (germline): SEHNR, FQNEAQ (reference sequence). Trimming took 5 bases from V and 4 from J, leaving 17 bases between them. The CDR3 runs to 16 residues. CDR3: CASSPNDAGRNEKLFF. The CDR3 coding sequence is TGTGCCAGCAGCCCGAACGACGCGGGTCGTAATGAAAAACTGTTTTTT. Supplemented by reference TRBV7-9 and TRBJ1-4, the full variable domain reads DTGVSQNPRHKITKRGQNVTFRCDPISEHNRLYWYRQTLGQGPEFLTYFQNEAQLEKSRLLSDRFSAERPKGSFSTLEIQRTEQGDSAMYLCASSPNDAGRNEKLFFGSGTQLSVL.

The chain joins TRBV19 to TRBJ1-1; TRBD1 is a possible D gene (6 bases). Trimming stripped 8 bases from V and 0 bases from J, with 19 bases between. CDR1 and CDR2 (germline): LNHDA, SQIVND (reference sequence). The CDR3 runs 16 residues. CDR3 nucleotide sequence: TGTGCCAGTGGCACAGGGTGGGGCCAGATGAACACTGAAGCTTTCTTT. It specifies CASGTGWGQMNTEAFF. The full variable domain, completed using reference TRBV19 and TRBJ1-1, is DGGITQSPKYLFRKEGQNVTLSCEQNLNHDAMYWYRQDPGQGLRLIYYSQIVNDFQKGDIAEGYSVSREKKESFPLTVTSAQKNPTAFYLCASGTGWGQMNTEAFFGQGTRLTVV.

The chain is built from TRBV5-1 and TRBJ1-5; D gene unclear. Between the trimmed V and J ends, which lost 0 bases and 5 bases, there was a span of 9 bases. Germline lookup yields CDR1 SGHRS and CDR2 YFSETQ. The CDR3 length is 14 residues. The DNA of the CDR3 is TGCGCCAGCAGCTTGGGGGTCGGGGATCAGCCCCAGCATTTT. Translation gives CASSLGVGDQPQHF.

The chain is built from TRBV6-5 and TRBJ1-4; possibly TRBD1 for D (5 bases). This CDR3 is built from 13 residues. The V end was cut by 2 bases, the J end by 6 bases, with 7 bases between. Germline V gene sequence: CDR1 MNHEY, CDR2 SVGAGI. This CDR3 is CASSYTGDEKLFF. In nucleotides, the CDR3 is TGTGCCAGCAGTTACACGGGGGATGAAAAACTGTTTTTT.

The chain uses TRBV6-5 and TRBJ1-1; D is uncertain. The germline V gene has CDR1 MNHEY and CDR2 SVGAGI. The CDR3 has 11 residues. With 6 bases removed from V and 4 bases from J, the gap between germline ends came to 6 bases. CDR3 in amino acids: CASRGFTEAFF. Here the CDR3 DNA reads TGTGCCAGCAGGGGCTTCACTGAAGCTTTCTTT.

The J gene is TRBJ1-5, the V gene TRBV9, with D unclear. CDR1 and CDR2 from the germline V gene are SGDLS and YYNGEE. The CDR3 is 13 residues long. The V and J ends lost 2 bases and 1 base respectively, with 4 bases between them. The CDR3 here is CASSVRSNQPQHF. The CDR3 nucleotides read TGTGCCAGCAGCGTGCGGAGCAATCAGCCCCAGCATTTT. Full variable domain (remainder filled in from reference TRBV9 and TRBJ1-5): DSGVTQTPKHLITATGQRVTLRCSPRSGDLSVYWYQQSLDQGLQFLIQYYNGEERAKGNILERFSAQQFPDLHSELNLSSLELGDSALYFCASSVRSNQPQHFGDGTRLSIL.

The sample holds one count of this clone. The CDR3: CATRDGTSRDRGYTF. CDR3 DNA: TGTGCCACCAGGGACGGGACGTCCAGGGACAGGGGCTACACCTTC. This sequence joins TRBV15 and TRBJ1-2; 8 nucleotides align to TRBD1. The CDR3 sequence is 15 residues long. After removal of 6 bases from V and 8 bases from J, the junction contained 14 bases not matched to a gene. Germline V gives CDR1 LNHNV, CDR2 YYDKDF (reference sequence). Full variable domain (outside the CDR3, taken from reference TRBV15 and TRBJ1-2): DAMVIQNPRYQVTQFGKPVTLSCSQTLNHNVMYWYQQKSSQAPKLLFHYYDKDFNNEADTPDNFQSRRPNTSFCFLDIRSPGLGDTAMYLCATRDGTSRDRGYTFGSGTRLTVV.

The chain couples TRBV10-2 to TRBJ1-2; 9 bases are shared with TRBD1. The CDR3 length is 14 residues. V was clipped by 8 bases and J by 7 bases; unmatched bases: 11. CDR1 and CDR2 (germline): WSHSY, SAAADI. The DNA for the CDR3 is TGCGCCAGCTCACCAGTACAGGGGGCGGTTGGCTACACCTTC. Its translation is CASSPVQGAVGYTF.

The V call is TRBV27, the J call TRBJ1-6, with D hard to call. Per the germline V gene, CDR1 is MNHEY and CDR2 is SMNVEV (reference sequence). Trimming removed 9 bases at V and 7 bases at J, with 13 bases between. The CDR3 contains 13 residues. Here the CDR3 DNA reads TGTGCCAGTAGACGGGGAACGAATTCACCCCTCCACTTT. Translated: CASRRGTNSPLHF.

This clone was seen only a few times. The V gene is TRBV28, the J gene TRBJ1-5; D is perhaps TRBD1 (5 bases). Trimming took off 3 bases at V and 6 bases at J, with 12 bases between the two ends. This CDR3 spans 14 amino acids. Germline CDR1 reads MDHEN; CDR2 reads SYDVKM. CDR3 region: CASSFAGGGQPQHF. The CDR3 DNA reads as TGTGCCAGCAGTTTCGCCGGGGGGGGTCAGCCCCAGCATTTT. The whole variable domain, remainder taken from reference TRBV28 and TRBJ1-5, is DVKVTQSSRYLVKRTGEKVFLECVQDMDHENMFWYRQDPGLGLRLIYFSYDVKMKEKGDIPEGYSVSREKKERFSLILESASTNQTSMYLCASSFAGGGQPQHFGDGTRLSIL.

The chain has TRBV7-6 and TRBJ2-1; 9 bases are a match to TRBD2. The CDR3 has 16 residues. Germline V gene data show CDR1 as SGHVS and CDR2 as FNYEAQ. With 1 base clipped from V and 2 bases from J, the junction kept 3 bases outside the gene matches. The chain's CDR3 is CASSLGGGAPYNEQFF. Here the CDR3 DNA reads TGTGCCAGCAGCTTAGGCGGGGGGGCCCCCTACAATGAGCAGTTCTTC.

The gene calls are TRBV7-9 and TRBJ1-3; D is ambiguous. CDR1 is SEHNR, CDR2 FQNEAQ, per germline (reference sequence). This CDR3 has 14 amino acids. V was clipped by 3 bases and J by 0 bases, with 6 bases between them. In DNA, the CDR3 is TGTGCCAGCAGCTTCCCCAGCTCTGGAAACACCATATATTTT. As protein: CASSFPSSGNTIYF.

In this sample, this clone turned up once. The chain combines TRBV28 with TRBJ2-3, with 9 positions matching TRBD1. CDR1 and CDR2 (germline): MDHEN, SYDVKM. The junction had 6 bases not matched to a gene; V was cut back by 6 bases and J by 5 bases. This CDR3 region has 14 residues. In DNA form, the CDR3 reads TGTGCCAGCAGACAGGGACAGGGAAGAGATACGCAGTATTTT. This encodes CASRQGQGRDTQYF.